This section outlines one T cell receptor (beta chain) sequence together with its context. The sample belongs to a study of blood T cell repertoires in COVID-19. In the study overall: Samples representing acute and convalescent COVID-19 were sourced from the United States, Italy and Spain. Sources were T cells, B-cell-depleted T cells, or PBMCs; the material itself was cDNA or gDNA.

The germline V gene encodes CDR1 SGHTS and CDR2 YDEGEE. The junction had 8 bases not matched to a gene; V was cut back by 5 bases and J by 4 bases. This CDR3 has 14 amino acids. Original data processing: The assay estimated nucleated cells by amplifying reference gene primers. The table came from immunoSEQ multiplex PCR; TCRdb's copy has only in-frame clones and leaves some out. V and J calls and clone size are copied from that table; D and trimming were computed from the DNA. The sample contains 20,000 to 25,000 clones, around 67% of which appear only once. The source of this sequence is a human donor in a cohort sampled during active or convalescent COVID-19. The sample comprised peripheral blood. The chain recombines TRBV5-8 with TRBJ1-1; 7 positions match TRBD1. CDR3 amino acids: CASRIRGPGTEAFF. In DNA form, the CDR3 reads TGTGCCAGCAGGATAAGGGGGCCTGGCACTGAAGCTTTCTTT.